These T cell receptor beta chains were read from a single sample in a study of cytomegalovirus exposure and HLA in healthy donors. Repertoires were generated with immunoSEQ multiplex PCR, while TCRdb's copy carries only in-frame clones and drops some. The repertoire holds around 140,000 clones, with about two thirds as singletons. The sequenced material came from PBMCs. Receptors originate from a woman aged 40-49 years in good health and CMV-seronegative. Both conserved end residues are part of each CDR3. Fields, in order: D gene, J gene, V gene, clone size, CDR3 length, CDR3 DNA, CDR3 protein. The D gene is left open where the match is weak. Size is stated for part of the rows, as once, few or many counts, or as a class when the clone is expanded.

d_gene: -
j_gene: TRBJ2-5
v_gene: TRBV5-4
abundance: -
len: 14
CDR3nt: TGTGCCAGCAGCTTGGAAACGAGACAAGAGACCCAGTACTTC
CDR3aa: CASSLETRQETQYF

d_gene: TRBD1
j_gene: TRBJ1-2
v_gene: TRBV15
abundance: -
len: 14
CDR3nt: TGTGCCACCAGCGGCCGGGACAGGGGAAACGGCTACACCTTC
CDR3aa: CATSGRDRGNGYTF

d_gene: -
j_gene: TRBJ1-5
v_gene: TRBV19
abundance: -
len: 13
CDR3nt: TGTGCCAGTAGAGAGTATAGCAATCAGCCCCAGCATTTT
CDR3aa: CASREYSNQPQHF

d_gene: -
j_gene: TRBJ2-7
v_gene: TRBV7-3
abundance: -
len: 13
CDR3nt: TGTGCCAGCAGCTTGAACAGATCCTACGAGCAGTACTTC
CDR3aa: CASSLNRSYEQYF

d_gene: -
j_gene: TRBJ2-3
v_gene: TRBV6-5
abundance: -
len: 14
CDR3nt: TGTGCCAGCAGTAGACAGGTTCCCGCGGATACGCAGTATTTT
CDR3aa: CASSRQVPADTQYF

d_gene: -
j_gene: TRBJ2-7
v_gene: TRBV6-1
abundance: -
len: 15
CDR3nt: TGTGCCAGCAGTGAAGAACCGGGACAAATCTACGAGCAGTACTTC
CDR3aa: CASSEEPGQIYEQYF

d_gene: TRBD1
j_gene: TRBJ1-1
v_gene: TRBV7-2
abundance: -
len: 15
CDR3nt: TGTGCCAGCAGCACACAGGGGCAGGGGAACACTGAAGCTTTCTTT
CDR3aa: CASSTQGQGNTEAFF

d_gene: -
j_gene: TRBJ2-2
v_gene: TRBV7-9
abundance: -
len: 13
CDR3nt: TGTGCCAGCAGCTTACCAGGCACCGGGGAGCTGTTTTTT
CDR3aa: CASSLPGTGELFF

d_gene: -
j_gene: TRBJ1-2
v_gene: TRBV7-9
abundance: -
len: 15
CDR3nt: TGTGCCAGCAGCTGGATGGGGGCTTCTAACTATGGCTACACCTTC
CDR3aa: CASSWMGASNYGYTF

d_gene: -
j_gene: TRBJ1-2
v_gene: TRBV9
abundance: -
len: 14
CDR3nt: TGTGCCAGCAGCGACCACTACGGGGGTGGTGGCTACACCTTC
CDR3aa: CASSDHYGGGGYTF

d_gene: TRBD1
j_gene: TRBJ1-1
v_gene: TRBV5-1
abundance: -
len: 16
CDR3nt: TGCGCCAGCAGCTTGGTGGGACAGGGGGTGGACACTGAAGCTTTCTTT
CDR3aa: CASSLVGQGVDTEAFF

d_gene: TRBD2
j_gene: TRBJ2-3
v_gene: TRBV7-6
abundance: once
len: 15
CDR3nt: TGTGCCAGCAGCGCCCGACTAGCGGGGGGAGATACGCAGTATTTT
CDR3aa: CASSARLAGGDTQYF

d_gene: -
j_gene: TRBJ2-2
v_gene: TRBV28
abundance: -
len: 14
CDR3nt: TGTGCCAGCAGTTTGGGACAGAACACCGGGGAGCTGTTTTTT
CDR3aa: CASSLGQNTGELFF

d_gene: -
j_gene: TRBJ1-6
v_gene: TRBV18
abundance: -
len: 14
CDR3nt: TGTGCCAGCTCACCGGGGGGGCATGGTTCACCCCTCCACTTT
CDR3aa: CASSPGGHGSPLHF

d_gene: TRBD1
j_gene: TRBJ1-5
v_gene: TRBV27
abundance: few
len: 14
CDR3nt: TGTGCCAGCAGTTTGAACGGACAGGGCCAGCCCCAGCATTTT
CDR3aa: CASSLNGQGQPQHF

d_gene: TRBD1
j_gene: TRBJ1-3
v_gene: TRBV6-1
abundance: -
len: 17
CDR3nt: TGTGCCAGCAGTGTAAGGTTTCAGGGGGCAAGAGGAAACACCATATATTTT
CDR3aa: CASSVRFQGARGNTIYF

d_gene: -
j_gene: TRBJ1-1
v_gene: TRBV27
abundance: -
len: 20
CDR3nt: TGTGCCAGCAGTTTTACCCCTCCGAGGGGAGGGGGGGGTTGGAACACTGAAGCTTTCTTT
CDR3aa: CASSFTPPRGGGGWNTEAFF

d_gene: TRBD1
j_gene: TRBJ1-5
v_gene: TRBV7-8
abundance: -
len: 17
CDR3nt: TGTGCCAGCAGCTATACATCAGGGGGTCGGGGCAATCAGCCCCAGCATTTT
CDR3aa: CASSYTSGGRGNQPQHF

d_gene: -
j_gene: TRBJ1-2
v_gene: TRBV7-9
abundance: -
len: 15
CDR3nt: TGTGCCAGCAGCTCCCCCTCGGTACGAGCCTATGGCTACACCTTC
CDR3aa: CASSSPSVRAYGYTF

d_gene: TRBD1
j_gene: TRBJ1-2
v_gene: TRBV5-6
abundance: -
len: 15
CDR3nt: TGTGCCAGCAGCTTGGGAGGGGGCCTTTTCTATGGCTACACCTTC
CDR3aa: CASSLGGGLFYGYTF

d_gene: -
j_gene: TRBJ1-1
v_gene: TRBV19
abundance: -
len: 15
CDR3nt: TGTGCCAGTAGTATAGACCTACAGGGTTGGACTGAAGCTTTCTTT
CDR3aa: CASSIDLQGWTEAFF

d_gene: -
j_gene: TRBJ1-1
v_gene: TRBV19
abundance: few
len: 15
CDR3nt: TGTGCCAGTAGACATGGAGGGACGATGAACACTGAAGCTTTCTTT
CDR3aa: CASRHGGTMNTEAFF

d_gene: TRBD1
j_gene: TRBJ1-1
v_gene: TRBV7-8
abundance: -
len: 19
CDR3nt: TGTGCCAGCAGCGCCCCAAAGGTGGACAGGGGCCGCTGGGAGACTGAAGCTTTCTTT
CDR3aa: CASSAPKVDRGRWETEAFF

d_gene: TRBD1
j_gene: TRBJ2-7
v_gene: TRBV5-4
abundance: -
len: 14
CDR3nt: TGTGCCAGCAGCCCTCGACAGGGGGCCTACGAGCAGTACTTC
CDR3aa: CASSPRQGAYEQYF

d_gene: -
j_gene: TRBJ2-7
v_gene: TRBV7-8
abundance: -
len: 15
CDR3nt: TGTGCCAGCAGCTTCGCCCCCAGCCCGGGTTACGAGCAGTACTTC
CDR3aa: CASSFAPSPGYEQYF

d_gene: -
j_gene: TRBJ2-7
v_gene: TRBV5-4
abundance: -
len: 15
CDR3nt: TGTGCCAGCAGCTTGAGCCAGGGGGAGGCCTACGAGCAGTACTTC
CDR3aa: CASSLSQGEAYEQYF

d_gene: TRBD2
j_gene: TRBJ2-3
v_gene: TRBV19
abundance: -
len: 16
CDR3nt: TGTGCCAGTAGTATGGGTAGCGGGGGAAGCACAGATACGCAGTATTTT
CDR3aa: CASSMGSGGSTDTQYF

d_gene: TRBD1
j_gene: TRBJ1-2
v_gene: TRBV19
abundance: -
len: 13
CDR3nt: TGTGCCAGTCTGGGACAGGGCTACTATGGCTACACCTTC
CDR3aa: CASLGQGYYGYTF